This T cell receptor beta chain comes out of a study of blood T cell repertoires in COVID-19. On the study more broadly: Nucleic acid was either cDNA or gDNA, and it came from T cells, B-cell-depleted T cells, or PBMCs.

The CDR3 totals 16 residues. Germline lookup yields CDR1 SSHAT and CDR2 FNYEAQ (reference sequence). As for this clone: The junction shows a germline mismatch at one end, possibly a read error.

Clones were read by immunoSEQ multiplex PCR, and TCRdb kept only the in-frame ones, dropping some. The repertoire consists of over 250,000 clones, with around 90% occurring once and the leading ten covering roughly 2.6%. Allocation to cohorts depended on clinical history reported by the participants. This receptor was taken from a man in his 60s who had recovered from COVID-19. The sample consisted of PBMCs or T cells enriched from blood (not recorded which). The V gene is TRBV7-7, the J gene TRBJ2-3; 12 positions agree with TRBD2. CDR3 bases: TGTGCTAGCAGCCCTTCTAGCGGGGGGGCCCAAGATACGCAGTATTTT. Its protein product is CASSPSSGGAQDTQYF.